The 10 T cell receptor beta chains below all came from one sample that was sequenced in a study of identical twins. Each CDR3 protein is one row after TCRdb ran MiXCR on the 5' RACE reads. The sample shows 1.5 million or so distinct CDR3 sequences, roughly 35% of them seen only once. The sample taken for sequencing was cord blood. These receptors all stem from a newborn girl in good health.

This clonotype was seen only a few times. J is TRBJ2-7 and V is TRBV6-1, with TRBD1 identical over 9 bases. V lost 3 bases, J lost 5 bases, and 11 bases stayed unmatched. This CDR3 has 16 residues. The germline CDR1 and CDR2 sequences are MNHNS and SASEGT. CDR3 sequence reads: CASSDFGTGRTDEQYF. The CDR3 DNA is TGTGCCAGCAGTGATTTCGGGACAGGGAGGACGGACGAGCAGTACTTC.

This rearrangement joins TRBV2 to TRBJ2-1; D possibly corresponds to TRBD2 (6 bases). The germline V gene has CDR1 SNHLY and CDR2 FYNNEI. The CDR3 has 16 residues. Trimming removed 8 bases from V and 5 bases from J, with 22 bases in between. The CDR3 DNA reads as TGTGCCAGCGCGGGACTTCTCATCTACCACAACAATGAGCAGTTCTTC. Its protein product is CASAGLLIYHNNEQFF.

The chain is built from TRBV7-9 and TRBJ2-2, with D unclear. CDR1 is SEHNR and CDR2 is FQNEAQ in the germline V gene (reference sequence). This CDR3 spans 12 amino acids. V shed 10 bases and J shed 1 base, with 7 bases lying between them. The CDR3, as DNA: TGTGCCACGCTACTGAACACCGGGGAGCTGTTTTTT. This gives the protein CATLLNTGELFF.

A word on this clonotype: A read error may explain this, as a much larger clone is one base away. J is TRBJ2-3 and V is TRBV4-2; D may be TRBD1 or TRBD2 (5 bases each). The length of the CDR3 is 13 residues. Germline V lookup: CDR1 LGHNA, CDR2 YNFKEQ. V shed 4 bases and J shed 9 bases, with 14 bases lying between them. The chain's CDR3 is CASSRDPGTTQYF. CDR3 nucleotides: TGTGCCAGCAGCCGCGACCCAGGGACCACGCAGTATTTT.

The CDR3 spells CASSQVSTSGGAEQYF. CDR3 DNA: TGTGCCAGCAGCCAAGTATCCACTAGCGGGGGGGCCGAGCAGTACTTC. This chain connects TRBV4-2 to TRBJ2-7; TRBD2 agrees at 13 bases. The CDR3 length is 16 residues. The V gene end was trimmed by 1 base and the J gene end by 6 bases; junction bases not matched to a gene: 6. Per the germline V gene, CDR1 is LGHNA and CDR2 is YNFKEQ.

The chain recombines TRBV28 with TRBJ2-3, with D possibly TRBD2 on 5 matching bases. Between the trimmed V and J ends, which lost 5 bases and 4 bases, there was a span of 10 bases. Germline lookup yields CDR1 MDHEN and CDR2 SYDVKM. The CDR3 spans 13 residues. CDR3 bases: TGTGCCAGCAGTATAACTAGATCAGATACGCAGTATTTT. Translation: CASSITRSDTQYF.

V and J are TRBV18 and TRBJ2-1; 7 bases line up with TRBD2. V dropped 3 bases and J dropped 7; count of bases not matched to a gene: 6. The CDR3 is made up of 14 amino acids. The V gene's germline CDR1 is KGHSH and CDR2 LQKENI. CDR3 DNA sequence: TGTGCCAGCTCACCTCCGGGACTACGGAATGAGCAGTTCTTC. It specifies CASSPPGLRNEQFF. Complete variable domain (other parts from reference TRBV18 and TRBJ2-1): NAGVMQNPRHLVRRRGQEARLRCSPMKGHSHVYWYRQLPEEGLKFMVYLQKENIIDESGMPKERFSAEFPKEGPSILRIQQVVRGDSAAYFCASSPPGLRNEQFFGPGTRLTVL.

This clonotype was observed a handful of times. This chain joins TRBV4-2 and TRBJ2-3; 10 nucleotides line up with TRBD2. Germline CDR1 and CDR2: LGHNA and YNFKEQ. This CDR3 has 17 residues. The V and J ends lost 4 bases and 0 bases, in that order; junction bases with no gene match: 7. CDR3 in DNA: TGTGCCAGCAGCCGGGGACTAGCGTGGACTAGCACAGATACGCAGTATTTT. Its translation: CASSRGLAWTSTDTQYF.

The chain couples TRBV12-3 or TRBV12-4 to TRBJ2-7; 7 nucleotides align to TRBD2. The CDR3 totals 14 residues. Unmatched junction bases numbered 12, after V lost 6 bases and J lost 7 bases. Here the CDR3 reads CASSRDYWLEEQYF. CDR3 DNA sequence: TGTGCCAGCAGCCGGGACTACTGGCTAGAGGAGCAGTACTTC.

This clonotype was counted once. The chain recombines TRBV7-2 with TRBJ2-5, with D perhaps assigned TRBD1 or TRBD2 (6 bases each). The CDR3 consists of 15 residues. Germline lookup yields CDR1 SGHTA and CDR2 FQGNSA. The germline V and J ends were trimmed by 7 bases and 11 bases, with 26 bases remaining between them. CDR3 region: CASTPRGERGGEQYF. The CDR3 region has the DNA TGTGCCAGCACCCCAAGGGGGGAGAGGGGTGGTGAGCAGTACTTC.